The rows below give T cell receptor beta chains drawn from one sample of a study of beta chain features in type 1 diabetes. The repertoire was sequenced with immunoSEQ multiplex PCR; TCRdb's copy has only in-frame clones and lacks some. The sample contains nearly 250,000 clones, about 14% of which appear only once. The sequenced sample consisted of naive CD4+ T cells from blood. The receptor set was obtained from a woman in her forties in good health. Each CDR3 is given with its conserved first and last residue. D genes are given only for firm matches. A clone size is listed for some rows: how often the clone was seen (once, few, many), or a class if it is expanded.

d_gene,len,v_gene,abundance,j_gene,CDR3nt,CDR3aa
TRBD1,14,TRBV25-1,few,TRBJ1-5,TGTGCCAGCAGTGGGACAGGGAGTGCCCAGCCCCAGCATTTT,CASSGTGSAQPQHF
NA,14,TRBV9,few,TRBJ1-4,TGTGCCAGCAGCGTCGCAGCCTCGGGAGAAAAACTGTTTTTT,CASSVAASGEKLFF
NA,11,TRBV20-1,NA,TRBJ2-5,TGCAGTGTACGACTCCTGGAGACCCAGTACTTC,CSVRLLETQYF
NA,14,TRBV2,few,TRBJ2-3,TGTGCCAGCAGTGCAGGGAAGGGGACAGATACGCAGTATTTT,CASSAGKGTDTQYF
TRBD1,15,TRBV7-8,few,TRBJ2-1,TGTGCCAGCAGCTTAGATTGGGGACAGAACAATGAGCAGTTCTTC,CASSLDWGQNNEQFF
TRBD1,15,TRBV5-1,NA,TRBJ2-2,TGCGCCAGCAGAAGGACAGGGAGTAACACCGGGGAGCTGTTTTTT,CASRRTGSNTGELFF
TRBD1,17,TRBV4-3,few,TRBJ2-7,TGCGCCAGCAGCCAAGATCAGGGGACAGCCGTTTTAGTAGCCCTCTCCTTC,CASSQDQGTAVLVALSF
NA,16,TRBV19,few,TRBJ1-5,TGTGCCAGTAGTACCCAGAGACAGGTAGTCAATCAGCCCCAGCATTTT,CASSTQRQVVNQPQHF
NA,16,TRBV9,NA,TRBJ2-1,TGTGCCAGCAGCGTAGCGACAGGTCAATCCTACAATGAGCAGTTCTTC,CASSVATGQSYNEQFF
NA,14,TRBV28,few,TRBJ1-2,TGTGCCAGCAGTCGGACACCAGCTAACTATGGCTACACCTTC,CASSRTPANYGYTF
NA,15,TRBV10-3,NA,TRBJ1-5,TGTGCCATCAGTTCCGGGGATTCGGGCAATCAGCCCCAGCATTTT,CAISSGDSGNQPQHF
TRBD1,17,TRBV18,few,TRBJ1-5,TGTGCCAGCTCCGATCAGGGGGGCGCACGGAGCAATCAGCCCCAGCATTTT,CASSDQGGARSNQPQHF
TRBD1,15,TRBV2,few,TRBJ1-5,TGTGCCAGCAGTGAAGCCGGGACAGGGCTTCAGCCCCAGCATTTT,CASSEAGTGLQPQHF
TRBD1,13,TRBV6-6,NA,TRBJ2-7,TGTGCCAGCAATGAGGACAGGGTCCACGAGCAGTACTTC,CASNEDRVHEQYF
NA,15,TRBV5-5,few,TRBJ2-3,TGTGCCAGCAGCTTGGGAAGAGTGGAGCCAGATACGCAGTATTTT,CASSLGRVEPDTQYF
TRBD1,15,TRBV25-1,few,TRBJ2-1,TGTGCCAGCAGCATCGCAGGGGGCTCCTACAATGAGCAGTTCTTC,CASSIAGGSYNEQFF
TRBD1,14,TRBV10-3,NA,TRBJ2-1,TGTGCCATCAGTGGGGAAGGACAGGGCCATGAGCAGTTCTTC,CAISGEGQGHEQFF
NA,13,TRBV28,few,TRBJ1-1,TGTGCCAGCAGTAATAAATTGAACACTGAAGCTTTCTTT,CASSNKLNTEAFF
NA,16,TRBV4-3,NA,TRBJ2-3,TGCGCCAGCAGCCAAGTACGGCGGGGCGGCACAGATACGCAGTATTTT,CASSQVRRGGTDTQYF
TRBD1,17,TRBV7-9,NA,TRBJ1-2,TGTGCCAGCAGCTTATCCGGGACAGGGATAGGGCGCTATGGCTACACCTTC,CASSLSGTGIGRYGYTF
TRBD1,16,TRBV13,NA,TRBJ2-5,TGTGCCAGCAGCTTACCGGACAGGGAGAGGCTAGAGACCCAGTACTTC,CASSLPDRERLETQYF
NA,16,TRBV25-1,few,TRBJ1-2,TGTGCCAGCAGCTCCAGGGAGGCACCTCCAACCCGGGGCTACACCTTC,CASSSREAPPTRGYTF
TRBD1,13,TRBV6-5,few,TRBJ1-2,TGTGCCAGTACGGGACAGGGGACGGATGGCTACACCTTC,CASTGQGTDGYTF
NA,11,TRBV7-6,few,TRBJ1-2,TGTGCCAGCGGCGGGTACTATGGCTACACCTTC,CASGGYYGYTF
NA,16,TRBV11-2,few,TRBJ1-1,TGTGCCAGCAGCTTAGATCGAACAGGGCTCCGAACTGAAGCTTTCTTT,CASSLDRTGLRTEAFF
NA,14,TRBV7-9,NA,TRBJ2-3,TGTGCCAGCAGCTTAGTTACAGGGACAGATACGCAGTATTTT,CASSLVTGTDTQYF
TRBD1,15,TRBV5-1,NA,TRBJ1-2,TGCGCCAGCAGCTTGCACCGGACAGGGGACTATGGCTACACCTTC,CASSLHRTGDYGYTF
NA,12,TRBV12-1,NA,TRBJ1-1,TGTGCCAGCAGCTTTGAGCTGTATCGAGTTTTCTTT,CASSFELYRVFF
NA,17,TRBV7-6,NA,TRBJ2-2,TGTGCCAGCAGCTTTCCCGGGAGCCGGGTGAACACCGGGGAGCTGTTTTTT,CASSFPGSRVNTGELFF
NA,20,TRBV21-1,NA,TRBJ2-5,TGTGCCAGCATCGGGAGTTCGGCCCTAACAAGATCCGGCCCCCAAGAGACCCAGTACTTC,CASIGSSALTRSGPQETQYF
NA,14,TRBV2,few,TRBJ2-2,TGTGCCAGCAGTGAACTCAGGAACACCGGGGAGCTGTTTTTT,CASSELRNTGELFF
NA,13,TRBV4-3,few,TRBJ1-2,TGCGCCAGCAGCCTGGGACTGTTAGGTGGCTACACCTTC,CASSLGLLGGYTF
TRBD2,13,TRBV10-2,NA,TRBJ2-3,TGCGCCAGCAGTGTGGGCGGGGGGCATACGCAGTATTTT,CASSVGGGHTQYF
NA,14,TRBV19,NA,TRBJ2-2,TGTGCCACCGCTGGGAGGGGGGTGACCGGGGAGCTGTTTTTT,CATAGRGVTGELFF
TRBD2,16,TRBV6-6,few,TRBJ2-1,TGTGCCAGCAGGCCCCTGGGACTAGCGGGGTACAATGAGCAGTTCTTC,CASRPLGLAGYNEQFF
NA,14,TRBV9,few,TRBJ1-5,TGTGCCAGCAGCGTTGCAGGGGATCGTCAGCCCCAGCATTTT,CASSVAGDRQPQHF
NA,15,TRBV19,few,TRBJ1-1,TGTGCCAGTAGTAGGAAGAGCCAAGAGGTCACTGAAGCTTTCTTT,CASSRKSQEVTEAFF
TRBD1,13,TRBV11-2,NA,TRBJ1-1,TGTGCCAGCAGCCGTAACAGGGGTCCTGAAGCTTTCTTT,CASSRNRGPEAFF
NA,13,TRBV7-8,NA,TRBJ2-7,TGTGCCAGCAGCTTCGCAGGGCCCAACGAGCAGTACTTC,CASSFAGPNEQYF
TRBD1,16,TRBV4-3,few,TRBJ1-2,TGCGCCAGCAGCCAAAATGACAGGGGCTTAAACTATGGCTACACCTTC,CASSQNDRGLNYGYTF
NA,15,TRBV6-6,few,TRBJ2-7,TGTGCCAGCAGGCCGGACTTAACTCGAACCTACGAGCAGTACTTC,CASRPDLTRTYEQYF
TRBD2,14,TRBV7-2,NA,TRBJ2-2,TGTGCCAGCAGCTTTAGCGGGGCCACCGGGGAGCTGTTTTTT,CASSFSGATGELFF
NA,16,TRBV7-9,NA,TRBJ1-2,TGTGCCAGCAGCCAATTGGCAGGGGCTGATAACTATGGCTACACCTTC,CASSQLAGADNYGYTF
NA,12,TRBV2,NA,TRBJ2-5,TGTGCCAGCAGGAGGACAGAAGAGACCCAGTACTTC,CASRRTEETQYF
NA,15,TRBV5-1,few,TRBJ2-2,TGCGCCAGCAGCTCCTCGGGAGAGAGGACCGGGGAGCTGTTTTTT,CASSSSGERTGELFF